Presented here are 22 T cell receptor beta chains from one specimen sequenced in a study of cytomegalovirus exposure and HLA in healthy donors. Primers for the PCR totalled 60 Vbeta and 13 Jbeta. The repertoire was sequenced with immunoSEQ multiplex PCR; TCRdb's copy has only in-frame clones and lacks some. The sample lists around 180,000 clones; 85% were seen once. The sample was PBMCs. All receptors derive from a boy aged 2 to 10 in good health and CMV-seronegative.

V gene TRBV5-1 combines with J gene TRBJ2-7; 13 nucleotides agree with TRBD2. There are 16 residues in the CDR3. The V gene's germline CDR1 is SGHRS and CDR2 YFSETQ. Trimming took 0 bases from V and 2 from J; bases not matched to a gene: 2. CDR3 DNA: TGCGCCAGCAGCTTGGCCACTAGCGGGAGGGCCTACGAGCAGTACTTC. Amino acid sequence: CASSLATSGRAYEQYF.

This chain connects TRBV25-1 to TRBJ1-1, with D uncertain. The CDR3 consists of 14 residues. The ends were cut back, 3 bases at V and 0 bases at J, with 8 bases in the middle. Germline V gene data show CDR1 as MGHDK and CDR2 as SYGVNS. CDR3 amino acids: CASSEGWLNTEAFF. CDR3 in DNA: TGTGCCAGCAGTGAGGGCTGGCTGAACACTGAAGCTTTCTTT.

The CDR3 coding sequence is TGTGCCAGCAGCTTAGGCGGGGTCGGCTATGGCTACACCTTC. Its translation is CASSLGGVGYGYTF. This rearrangement joins TRBV7-8 to TRBJ1-2; D not certain. CDR3 length: 14 amino acids. The V end was cut by 1 base, the J end by 4 bases, with 10 bases between. Germline assignment: CDR1 SGHVS and CDR2 FQNEAQ. Based on the CDR3 plus reference TRBV7-8 and TRBJ1-2, the full variable domain is GAGVSQSPRYKVAKRGQDVALRCDPISGHVSLFWYQQALGQGPEFLTYFQNEAQLDKSGLPSDRFFAERPEGSVSTLKIQRTQQEDSAVYLCASSLGGVGYGYTFGSGTRLTVV.

In this sample, this clone turned up once. V is TRBV11-3 and J is TRBJ2-4; maybe TRBD1 (6 bases). Germline lookup yields CDR1 SGHNT and CDR2 YENEEA. CDR3 length: 15 residues. V lost 1 base and J lost 5, with 12 bases in between. The CDR3 coding sequence is TGTGCCAGCAGCTTAGGGACCCCAGGGGAAAACATTCAGTACTTC. This codes for CASSLGTPGENIQYF. Based on the CDR3 plus reference TRBV11-3 and TRBJ2-4, the full variable domain is EAGVVQSPRYKIIEKKQPVAFWCNPISGHNTLYWYLQNLGQGPELLIRYENEEAVDDSQLPKDRFSAERLKGVDSTLKIQPAELGDSAVYLCASSLGTPGENIQYFGAGTRLSVL.

This clone has just a few counts. This chain uses TRBV7-8 with TRBJ1-5; 7 positions match TRBD1. CDR1 is SGHVS, CDR2 FQNEAQ, per germline. The CDR3 contains 16 residues. The ends lost 3 bases at V and 1 base at J; junction bases unmatched: 6. The CDR3 loop is CASSLGHRGSNQPQHF. The CDR3 DNA reads TGTGCCAGCAGCTTGGGCCACAGGGGAAGCAATCAGCCCCAGCATTTT.

This chain links TRBV6-5 with TRBJ2-7; 7 bases fit TRBD1. The CDR3 spans 16 residues. Germline-derived CDR1 and CDR2 are MNHEY and SVGAGI. V trimming: 0 bases; J trimming: 3 bases; junction bases outside the gene matches: 8. The CDR3 sequence: CASSYSNTGVDYEQYF. CDR3 DNA: TGTGCCAGCAGTTACTCGAACACAGGGGTTGACTACGAGCAGTACTTC.

Only one count was recorded for this clone. The chain links TRBV7-9 to TRBJ2-1; possible D gene TRBD1, 6 bases. The V and J ends lost 5 bases and 6 bases respectively, with 11 bases between them. This CDR3 comprises 13 residues. Germline V gene sequence: CDR1 SEHNR, CDR2 FQNEAQ (reference sequence). CDR3 loop: CASSPDRTNEQFF. The DNA for the CDR3 is TGTGCCAGCAGCCCTGACAGGACCAATGAGCAGTTCTTC.

This sequence joins TRBV28 and TRBJ1-5; no definite D call. The CDR3 runs to 15 residues. Trimming pared 2 bases from V and 4 bases from J, leaving 12 bases between. Germline CDR1 MDHEN, CDR2 SYDVKM. CDR3 coding DNA: TGTGCCAGCAGTTTAAGGTCAGGCTTAAATCAGCCCCAGCATTTT. It encodes CASSLRSGLNQPQHF. Full variable domain (rest looked up from reference TRBV28 and TRBJ1-5): DVKVTQSSRYLVKRTGEKVFLECVQDMDHENMFWYRQDPGLGLRLIYFSYDVKMKEKGDIPEGYSVSREKKERFSLILESASTNQTSMYLCASSLRSGLNQPQHFGDGTRLSIL.

There are a few counts of this clone. This chain joins TRBV11-3 and TRBJ2-3, with 7 bases identical to TRBD1. Germline-derived CDR1 and CDR2 are SGHNT and YENEEA. V lost 4 bases, J lost 0 bases, and 4 bases stayed unmatched. CDR3 length equals 15 residues. The chain's CDR3 is CASSSGQTSTDTQYF. The CDR3 DNA is TGTGCCAGCAGCTCGGGACAGACCAGCACAGATACGCAGTATTTT. The whole variable domain, remainder taken from reference TRBV11-3 and TRBJ2-3, is EAGVVQSPRYKIIEKKQPVAFWCNPISGHNTLYWYLQNLGQGPELLIRYENEEAVDDSQLPKDRFSAERLKGVDSTLKIQPAELGDSAVYLCASSSGQTSTDTQYFGPGTRLTVL.

The rearrangement links TRBV5-8 to TRBJ2-5; D possibly corresponds to TRBD2 (6 bases). The V gene lost 0 bases and the J gene lost 4 bases, with 13 bases spanning the gap. The CDR3 is 15 amino acids. Germline-derived CDR1 and CDR2 are SGHTS and YDEGEE. For the CDR3, the DNA is TGTGCCAGCAGCTTGGATTACGGGGAGGTAGAGACCCAGTACTTC. It codes for CASSLDYGEVETQYF.

The V call is TRBV7-9, the J call TRBJ1-5; a weak D match, TRBD1 (6 bases). This CDR3 is built from 17 residues. CDR1 SEHNR and CDR2 FQNEAQ come from the germline V gene (reference sequence). Deletions cut 1 base from V and 3 bases from J, with 16 bases between. For the CDR3, the DNA is TGTGCCAGCAGCTTAGACGTTGGTGGGGGGGCCAATCAGCCCCAGCATTTT. This translates into CASSLDVGGGANQPQHF.

The V call is TRBV29-1, the J call TRBJ2-1; a weak D match, TRBD1 (5 bases). The CDR3 covers 15 residues. Between the trimmed V and J ends, which lost 3 bases and 10 bases, there was a span of 22 bases. The germline gives CDR1 SQVTM, CDR2 ANQGSEA. The CDR3, as DNA: TGCAGCGTTGAGGATGCCACAGGAGTGCCCCAAGAGCAGTTCTTC. This gives the protein CSVEDATGVPQEQFF.

This clone has a single count. This chain joins TRBV27 and TRBJ2-1; 14 nucleotides align to TRBD2. The CDR3 length is 21 residues. V gave up 3 bases and J gave up 0 bases; unmatched junction bases: 13. Germline CDR1 and CDR2: MNHEY and SMNVEV (reference sequence). This CDR3 is CASSFPGLAGGLSNSYNEQFF. Written as DNA, the CDR3 is TGTGCCAGCAGTTTCCCTGGACTAGCGGGAGGACTATCTAACTCCTACAATGAGCAGTTCTTC.

J is TRBJ2-1 and V is TRBV2; D possibly corresponds to TRBD2 (5 bases). Germline assignment: CDR1 SNHLY and CDR2 FYNNEI. This CDR3 contains 14 residues. V was clipped by 6 bases and J by 6 bases, with 15 bases between them. The CDR3 region is CASRARGFLNEQFF. Written as DNA, the CDR3 is TGTGCCAGCAGGGCCCGGGGTTTCCTCAATGAGCAGTTCTTC.

The genes are TRBV7-2 and TRBJ2-1; tentative D call: TRBD2 (6 bases). The CDR3 contains 15 residues. Per the germline V gene, CDR1 is SGHTA and CDR2 is FQGNSA. V lost 1 base to trimming and J lost 1 base, with 8 bases between them. In DNA form, the CDR3 reads TGTGCCAGCAGCTTAGATGGACTATCCTACAATGAGCAGTTCTTC. This codes for CASSLDGLSYNEQFF.

This chain connects TRBV27 to TRBJ2-5; the D gene is possibly TRBD2 (6 bases). The J call may be in error: the DNA end matches TRBJ2-7 better. Germline-derived CDR1 and CDR2 are MNHEY and SMNVEV (reference sequence). The CDR3 spans 14 residues. CDR3 residues: CASSRDWVGGEQYF. CDR3 sequence (DNA): TGTGCCAGCAGCCGGGACTGGGTAGGCGGCGAGCAGTACTTC.

The rearrangement links TRBV29-1 to TRBJ2-5, with 9 bases aligning to TRBD1. This CDR3 region has 14 residues. Looked up from germline, CDR1 is SQVTM and CDR2 is ANQGSEA. V lost 4 bases, J lost 2 bases, and 5 bases stayed unmatched. The chain's CDR3 is CSVGRGTGQETQYF. CDR3 nucleotides: TGCAGCGTTGGTAGGGGGACAGGGCAAGAGACCCAGTACTTC.

CDR3 protein: CASSSNSVMYEQYF. CDR3 nucleotide sequence: TGTGCCAGCAGCTCAAACTCCGTGATGTACGAGCAGTACTTC. The rearrangement uses TRBV5-5 and TRBJ2-7; D call uncertain. CDR3 length: 14 amino acids. V was clipped by 3 bases and J by 4 bases, with 14 bases between them. From germline, CDR1 is SGHKS and CDR2 YYEKEE (reference sequence). Full variable domain (outside the CDR3, taken from reference TRBV5-5 and TRBJ2-7): DAGVTQSPTHLIKTRGQQVTLRCSPISGHKSVSWYQQVLGQGPQFIFQYYEKEERGRGNFPDRFSARQFPNYSSELNVNALLLGDSALYLCASSSNSVMYEQYFGPGTRLTVT.

The V and J genes are TRBV27 and TRBJ1-6; 8 bases fit TRBD1. This CDR3 spans 13 amino acids. Germline V gives CDR1 MNHEY, CDR2 SMNVEV (reference sequence). Unmatched junction bases numbered 4, after V lost 8 bases and J lost 7 bases. Here the CDR3 reads CASRTGTNSPLHF. In nucleotides, the CDR3 is TGTGCCAGCCGGACAGGGACCAATTCACCCCTCCACTTT.

This chain uses TRBV4-1 with TRBJ2-5; 12 bases match TRBD2. This CDR3 is 16 amino acids long. With 7 bases clipped from V and 5 bases from J, the junction kept 11 bases outside the gene matches. The germline gives CDR1 MGHRA, CDR2 YSYEKL. The CDR3 coding sequence is TGCGCCAGCAATCGAGCTAGCGGGGGGGCTTTGGAGACCCAGTACTTC. It translates to CASNRASGGALETQYF.

In DNA form, the CDR3 reads TGCAGCGTGGGGGGGTGGAATGAAGCTTTCTTT. Protein: CSVGGWNEAFF. The V gene is TRBV29-1, the J gene TRBJ1-1; possible D gene TRBD1, 5 bases. V gave up 6 bases and J gave up 7 bases, with 12 bases separating them. Per germline, CDR1 SQVTM and CDR2 ANQGSEA. CDR3 length: 11 amino acids. The complete variable domain, with remaining parts taken from reference TRBV29-1 and TRBJ1-1, reads SAVISQKPSRDICQRGTSLTIQCQVDSQVTMMFWYRQQPGQSLTLIATANQGSEATYESGFVIDKFPISRPNLTFSTLTVSNMSPEDSSIYLCSVGGWNEAFFGQGTRLTVV.

The CDR3 nucleotides read TGTGCCATCAGCCCAGGGGGAAATAATTCACCCCTCCACTTT. Translated: CAISPGGNNSPLHF. The chain employs TRBV10-3 and TRBJ1-6; TRBD1 matches 7 bases. V was pared by 6 bases and J by 5 bases, with 4 bases of the junction left unmatched. This CDR3 contains 14 residues. Germline V gene sequence: CDR1 ENHRY, CDR2 SYGVKD.